This T cell receptor (beta chain) stems from a study of T cells in Graves' hyperthyroidism and ophthalmopathy. Findings and limits, study-wide: With a median lead of 6.5 months before onset, the model predicted ophthalmopathy.

Graves' hyperthyroidism was deemed stable absent ophthalmopathy progression within 18 months. Uncontrolled infection, other autoimmune disease, pregnancy or lactation barred patients from enrollment. PBMCs were derived from 10 ml fresh peripheral blood. In this sample, this clonotype turned up many times. Its specificity is not known. With 5 bases clipped from V and 4 bases from J, the junction kept 9 bases outside the gene matches. The CDR3 covers 16 residues. Germline V CDR1 and CDR2: SEHNR, FQNEAQ (reference sequence). RNA transcripts gave rise to amplified TCR beta CDR3 regions. Carried out on the TCR CDR3, a first-round RT-PCR used the HTBI primer set. TCRdb re-called the multiplex PCR reads through MiXCR, storing one row per CDR3 protein. The sample yields 300,000 to 350,000 distinct CDR3 sequences, about 20% seen once.

The source material was blood. The chain recombines TRBV7-9 with TRBJ2-3; 10 bases agree with TRBD1. The sequence derives from a woman between 50 and 59 years old with Graves' hyperthyroidism. The CDR3 here is CASSLGDRGRADTQYF. The CDR3 region has the DNA TGTGCCAGCAGCCTGGGGGACAGGGGACGCGCAGATACGCAGTATTTT.